This TCR beta chain derives from a study of cytomegalovirus exposure and HLA in healthy donors. Study-wide results and caveats: By HLA locus, TCR association rates varied in a later analysis, with DRB1 showing the most and HLA-C the fewest. The authors considered a cluster of highly shared sequence variants likely to be a sequencing artifact.

Comment on this clone: Its antigen remains unidentified.

The CDR3 consists of 13 residues. V lost 5 bases to trimming and J lost 6 bases; unmatched junction nucleotides: 4. The germline gives CDR1 MNHEY, CDR2 SVGAGI. Both 60 Vbeta primers and 13 Jbeta primers went into the PCR. Per the original methods: It was a later analysis that counted about 80 million unique TCR beta chains, of which 9.5 million to 14 million were shared. Sequencing was performed with immunoSEQ multiplex PCR; in TCRdb, only in-frame clones are kept and a portion is missing. That table furnishes V, J and clone size, whereas the DNA furnished D and trimming. Of about 120,000 clones in the sample, under 90% are singletons; the top ten hold under 4%.

The rearrangement links TRBV6-5 to TRBJ2-7, with 10 bases aligning to TRBD1. The sample was PBMCs. The TCR sequence derives from a woman in her 30s in good health and CMV-seronegative. CDR3 amino acids: CASSRTGGFEQYF. The CDR3 region has the DNA TGTGCCAGCAGTCGGACAGGGGGATTCGAGCAGTACTTC.